These 31 T cell receptor beta chains were sequenced from one sample in a study of graft-versus-host responses after intestinal transplantation. Method: immunoSEQ multiplex PCR; TCRdb's copy keeps in-frame clones and lacks some. The sample has some 35,000 clones, roughly 94% seen once; the top ten hold around 0.2%. Antigens of these TCRs are unknown. The specimen comprised unstimulated CD4+ T cells sorted from spleen or lymph node cells, sampled before transplant. Receptor source: a human donor who was the organ donor for an intestinal transplant.

This chain joins TRBV7-9 and TRBJ2-5; tentatively, D is TRBD1 (5 bases). This CDR3 is 13 amino acids long. V lost 0 bases to trimming and J lost 4 bases, with 6 bases between them. Germline V gene data show CDR1 as SEHNR and CDR2 as FQNEAQ (reference sequence). The CDR3 spells CASSLAGAETQYF. CDR3 nucleotide sequence: TGTGCCAGCAGCTTAGCAGGGGCAGAGACCCAGTACTTC.

The CDR3 loop is CASSQDLNYYGYTF. The DNA for the CDR3 is TGCGCCAGCAGCCAAGATCTGAACTACTATGGCTACACCTTC. The chain joins TRBV4-1 to TRBJ1-2; D is undetermined. Germline CDR1 MGHRA, CDR2 YSYEKL. The CDR3 has 14 amino acids. Trimming removed 0 bases at V and 3 bases at J, with 8 bases between.

V usage is TRBV9 and J usage is TRBJ1-2; TRBD1 might be the D (5 bases). Germline V CDR1 and CDR2: SGDLS, YYNGEE. This CDR3 region has 14 residues. V gave up 4 bases and J gave up 3 bases, with 13 bases separating them. CDR3 sequence reads: CASSPRGGDYGYTF. CDR3 DNA sequence: TGTGCCAGCAGCCCGCGTGGAGGGGACTATGGCTACACCTTC.

The V gene is TRBV6-5, the J gene TRBJ2-7; 7 bases line up with TRBD1. This CDR3 has 14 residues. CDR1 is MNHEY and CDR2 is SVGAGI in the germline V gene. With V trimmed by 6 bases and J by 4 bases, 9 bases remained unmatched. The chain's CDR3 is CASSARDRAYEQYF. As DNA, the CDR3 is TGTGCCAGCAGCGCCCGAGACAGGGCATACGAGCAGTACTTC.

The chain combines TRBV9 with TRBJ2-7, with 10 nucleotides matching TRBD2. The CDR3 contains 14 residues. Germline lookup yields CDR1 SGDLS and CDR2 YYNGEE. V trimming: 1 base; J trimming: 2 bases; junction bases outside the gene matches: 0. CDR3 protein: CASSVTSGTYEQYF. The DNA of the CDR3 is TGTGCCAGCAGCGTAACTAGCGGGACCTACGAGCAGTACTTC.

The chain carries TRBV5-1 and TRBJ2-2; 10 nucleotides agree with TRBD1. Losses at the gene ends were 4 bases for V and 8 bases for J; bases not matched to a gene: 5. The V gene's germline CDR1 is SGHRS and CDR2 YFSETQ. The CDR3 totals 14 residues. The CDR3 DNA reads as TGCGCCAGCAGCGTGGACAGGGGGATAGGGGAGCTGTTTTTT. Protein sequence: CASSVDRGIGELFF. Full variable domain (missing parts from reference TRBV5-1 and TRBJ2-2): KAGVTQTPRYLIKTRGQQVTLSCSPISGHRSVSWYQQTPGQGLQFLFEYFSETQRNKGNFPGRFSGRQFSNSRSEMNVSTLELGDSALYLCASSVDRGIGELFFGEGSRLTVL.

The chain links TRBV11-2 to TRBJ2-1; 12 bases are a match to TRBD2. Germline CDR1 reads SGHAT; CDR2 reads FQNNGV. This CDR3 is built from 18 residues. With V trimmed by 3 bases and J by 6 bases, 12 bases remained unmatched. CDR3 region: CASSFASGGASGANEQFF. Here the CDR3 DNA reads TGTGCCAGCAGCTTCGCTAGCGGGGGGGCTTCGGGGGCCAATGAGCAGTTCTTC.

The chain has TRBV7-2 and TRBJ2-1; TRBD2 matches 10 bases. This CDR3 region has 13 residues. Germline CDR1 reads SGHTA; CDR2 reads FQGNSA. The junction had 8 bases not matched to a gene; V was cut back by 2 bases and J by 16 bases. CDR3 bases: TGTGCCAGCAGCTTATCCCTAGCGGGGGACCTATTCTTC. The encoded protein is CASSLSLAGDLFF.

The rearrangement links TRBV28 to TRBJ2-7; 8 bases are a match to TRBD1. The CDR3 is 14 residues long. The trim removed 6 bases at V and 3 bases at J, leaving 7 bases unmatched. In germline, CDR1 is MDHEN, CDR2 SYDVKM. CDR3 bases: TGTGCCAGCAGGCCGGGACAGGCGCTCTACGAGCAGTACTTC. It encodes CASRPGQALYEQYF.

The chain employs TRBV19 and TRBJ2-7; 12 bases line up with TRBD2. The germline V gene has CDR1 LNHDA and CDR2 SQIVND (reference sequence). The CDR3 is made up of 14 amino acids. V was pared by 4 bases and J by 4 bases, with 2 bases of the junction left unmatched. The CDR3 DNA reads TGTGCCAGTAGTACCGGGACTAGCGGGTACGAGCAGTACTTC. It specifies CASSTGTSGYEQYF.

The V gene is TRBV11-3, the J gene TRBJ2-5, with D perhaps matching TRBD1 (7 bases). V lost 2 bases and J 5 bases, leaving 15 bases between the germline ends. Looked up from germline, CDR1 is SGHNT and CDR2 is YENEEA. This CDR3 is 15 amino acids long. CDR3 sequence reads: CASSLIGGGGETQYF. In DNA, the CDR3 is TGTGCCAGCAGCTTAATTGGAGGGGGCGGTGAGACCCAGTACTTC.

The chain employs TRBV6-5 and TRBJ2-3; D might be TRBD1 or TRBD2, each matching 5 bases. The CDR3 length is 15 residues. From germline, CDR1 is MNHEY and CDR2 SVGAGI. V dropped 2 bases and J dropped 2 bases, with 11 bases sitting between them. The CDR3 loop is CASSYLGRITDTQYF. In DNA form, the CDR3 reads TGTGCCAGCAGTTACCTGGGACGGATCACAGATACGCAGTATTTT.

The rearrangement links TRBV4-1 to TRBJ2-3; D remains unclear. V lost 1 base and J 1 base, leaving 9 bases between the germline ends. This CDR3 has 15 residues. Germline loops: CDR1 MGHRA, CDR2 YSYEKL. The CDR3, as DNA: TGCGCCAGCAGCCAAGCCCTCCCGGGCACAGATACGCAGTATTTT. As protein: CASSQALPGTDTQYF.

V usage is TRBV7-9 and J usage is TRBJ1-3, with D unclear. The length of the CDR3 is 14 residues. Per germline, CDR1 SEHNR and CDR2 FQNEAQ (reference sequence). Between the trimmed V and J ends, which lost 3 bases and 4 bases, there was a span of 10 bases. The CDR3 region is CASSFEGYGNTIYF. The CDR3 DNA sequence: TGTGCCAGCAGCTTTGAAGGGTACGGAAACACCATATATTTT.

The J gene is TRBJ2-3, the V gene TRBV4-3, with 15 positions matching TRBD2. J gave up 6 bases and V 4 bases, and 8 bases lay outside the gene matches. This CDR3 has 17 residues. The germline CDR1 and CDR2 sequences are LGHNA and YSLEER. Here the CDR3 DNA reads TGCGCCAGCAGCCCCATTAGGACTAGCGGGGGGGCTGATACGCAGTATTTT. Translation gives CASSPIRTSGGADTQYF.

On this clone itself: Other nucleotide sequences in the sample specify the same CDR3. The chain uses TRBV2 and TRBJ2-3; D is ambiguous. The CDR3 sequence is 11 residues long. Germline CDR1 and CDR2: SNHLY and FYNNEI. The V gene lost 1 base and the J gene lost 8 bases, with 4 bases spanning the gap. CDR3 residues: CASSEGTTQYF. The DNA for the CDR3 is TGTGCCAGCAGTGAAGGGACTACGCAGTATTTT.

The rearrangement uses TRBV2 and TRBJ2-7; unclear D gene. With 5 bases removed from V and 0 bases from J, the gap between germline ends came to 5 bases. CDR3 length: 12 residues. Germline CDR1 and CDR2: SNHLY and FYNNEI. Here the CDR3 DNA reads TGTGCCAGCAGTCAGAGCTCCTACGAGCAGTACTTC. Its protein is CASSQSSYEQYF.

The rearrangement uses TRBV27 and TRBJ2-7; TRBD2 matches 10 bases. The ends lost 6 bases at V and 1 base at J; junction bases unmatched: 9. CDR1 MNHEY and CDR2 SMNVEV come from the germline V gene (reference sequence). The CDR3 is 16 residues long. The CDR3 reads CASSPLLAGASYEQYF. The CDR3 DNA follows: TGTGCCAGCAGCCCCCTTCTAGCGGGGGCGTCCTACGAGCAGTACTTC.

V and J are TRBV5-6 and TRBJ1-1; perhaps TRBD1 as D (5 bases). The germline CDR1 and CDR2 sequences are SGHDT and YYEEEE. The CDR3 totals 13 residues. The germline V and J ends were trimmed by 7 bases and 6 bases, with 16 bases remaining between them. CDR3 DNA sequence: TGTGCCAGCGCCCCTGCAGGGAAGTCTGAAGCTTTCTTT. It codes for CASAPAGKSEAFF. The whole variable domain, remainder taken from reference TRBV5-6 and TRBJ1-1, is DAGVTQSPTHLIKTRGQQVTLRCSPKSGHDTVSWYQQALGQGPQFIFQYYEEEERQRGNFPDRFSGHQFPNYSSELNVNALLLGDSALYLCASAPAGKSEAFFGQGTRLTVV.

This chain links TRBV7-8 with TRBJ1-3, with D hard to call. This CDR3 has 15 residues. Germline CDR1 reads SGHVS; CDR2 reads FQNEAQ. Deletions cut 1 base from V and 0 bases from J, with 7 bases between. Here the CDR3 reads CASSLVSGSGNTIYF. DNA of the CDR3: TGTGCCAGCAGCTTAGTCTCAGGCTCTGGAAACACCATATATTTT.

The J gene is TRBJ1-1, the V gene TRBV6-1; TRBD1 might be the D (5 bases). Trimming stripped 2 bases from V and 5 bases from J, with 12 bases between. Looked up from germline, CDR1 is MNHNS and CDR2 is SASEGT. This CDR3 comprises 14 residues. The CDR3 protein is CASSELGAETEAFF. CDR3 nucleotides: TGTGCCAGCAGTGAATTAGGGGCGGAGACTGAAGCTTTCTTT.

V is TRBV11-3 and J is TRBJ2-7; tentatively, D is TRBD1 (5 bases). The CDR3 sequence is 15 residues long. In germline, CDR1 is SGHNT, CDR2 YENEEA. V lost 1 base and J lost 0, with 10 bases in between. CDR3 sequence reads: CASSLGAQASYEQYF. As DNA, the CDR3 is TGTGCCAGCAGCTTAGGGGCACAGGCCTCCTACGAGCAGTACTTC.

The chain carries TRBV5-1 and TRBJ2-3, with D perhaps being TRBD1 or TRBD2 (6 bases each). The germline gives CDR1 SGHRS, CDR2 YFSETQ. This CDR3 is 16 amino acids long. Trimming removed 4 bases from V and 1 base from J, with 16 bases in between. The CDR3 DNA is TGCGCCAGCAGCCTGGGGGCCGGGGGCCGCACAGATACGCAGTATTTT. Translating gives CASSLGAGGRTDTQYF.

This chain links TRBV21-1 with TRBJ2-7; the table's D call TRBD1 went unverified against the DNA. TRBV21-1 constitutes a pseudogene. The CDR3 is 13 residues long. As DNA, the CDR3 is TGTGCCAGCACGCCACCAGGGTCCTACGAGCAGTACTTC. Amino acid sequence: CASTPPGSYEQYF.

This clone was recorded once. The genes are TRBV5-1 and TRBJ2-1; 9 bases are shared with TRBD1. The CDR3 extends over 13 amino acids. The V gene end was trimmed by 3 bases and the J gene end by 7 bases; junction bases not matched to a gene: 2. Germline V CDR1 and CDR2: SGHRS, YFSETQ. The CDR3 nucleotides read TGCGCCAGCAGCTCAGGGACAGGGAATGAGCAGTTCTTC. This encodes CASSSGTGNEQFF.

V is TRBV7-3 and J is TRBJ1-6, with TRBD1 as a possible D gene (6 bases). V was clipped by 5 bases and J by 4 bases, with 9 bases between them. This CDR3 comprises 14 residues. Germline CDR1 SGHTA, CDR2 FQGTGA. CDR3 amino acids: CASSTGQYNSPLHF. In nucleotides, the CDR3 is TGTGCCAGCAGCACCGGACAGTATAATTCACCCCTCCACTTT.

This clone was observed once. The chain combines TRBV30 with TRBJ1-1, with TRBD1 identical over 12 bases. The CDR3 loop spans 13 amino acids. Trimming cost V 4 bases and J 5 bases; bases outside gene matches: 2. Germline V gene data show CDR1 as GTSNPN and CDR2 as SVGIG (reference sequence). CDR3 residues: CAWMGQGATEAFF. The CDR3 DNA reads TGTGCCTGGATGGGACAGGGGGCTACTGAAGCTTTCTTT.

The chain combines TRBV11-2 with TRBJ2-2, with 9 bases aligning to TRBD2. Germline V gene data show CDR1 as SGHAT and CDR2 as FQNNGV. After removal of 6 bases from V and 1 base from J, the junction contained 0 bases not matched to a gene. The CDR3 covers 14 residues. The CDR3 reads CASSSGGNTGELFF. The DNA for the CDR3 is TGTGCCAGCAGTAGCGGGGGGAACACCGGGGAGCTGTTTTTT.

The chain links TRBV15 to TRBJ1-2, with 10 bases matching TRBD1. The CDR3 sequence is 14 residues long. Unmatched junction bases numbered 4, after V lost 3 bases and J lost 6 bases. Germline V gene lookup returns CDR1 LNHNV and CDR2 YYDKDF (reference sequence). The CDR3 nucleotides are TGTGCCACCAGCAGGGCCGGGACAGGGGATGGCTACACCTTC. Amino acids: CATSRAGTGDGYTF.

The chain couples TRBV6-1 to TRBJ2-3, with D perhaps being TRBD1 or TRBD2 (5 bases each). The CDR3 runs to 14 residues. V was cut by 1 base and J by 2 bases, with 7 bases left in between. The germline CDR1 and CDR2 sequences are MNHNS and SASEGT. The CDR3 DNA follows: TGTGCCAGCAGTGAAGGGGGACCCACAGATACGCAGTATTTT. Translating gives CASSEGGPTDTQYF.

The V call is TRBV6-6, the J call TRBJ2-3; D is possibly TRBD1 or TRBD2 (6 bases each). Trimming cost V 2 bases and J 2 bases, with 14 bases left between them. The V gene's germline CDR1 is MNHNY and CDR2 SVGAGI (reference sequence). The CDR3 is made up of 16 amino acids. CDR3 coding DNA: TGTGCCAGCAGTTACATCAGATCGGGGGCCACAGATACGCAGTATTTT. This encodes CASSYIRSGATDTQYF.